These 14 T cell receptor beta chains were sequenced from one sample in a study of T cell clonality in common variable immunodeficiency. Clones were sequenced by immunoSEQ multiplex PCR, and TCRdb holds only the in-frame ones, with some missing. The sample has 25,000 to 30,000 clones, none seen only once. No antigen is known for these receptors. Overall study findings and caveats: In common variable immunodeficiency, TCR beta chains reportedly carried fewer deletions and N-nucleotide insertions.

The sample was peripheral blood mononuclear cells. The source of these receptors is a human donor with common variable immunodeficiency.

The CDR3 bases that were read are TGTGCCAGCAGCAAGTCCGGGACAGGCAATGAAAAA. This gives the protein CASSKSGTGNEK. The whole CDR3 protein is CASSKSGTGNEKLFF. The chain uses TRBV7-2 and TRBJ1-4; 8 bases line up with TRBD1. Read data end 3 residues before the CDR3 end; the end is taken from the germline J gene. Germline CDR1 SGHTA, CDR2 FQGNSA. Germline trimming cut 5 bases from V and 5 bases from J; bases unmatched to any gene: 7. This CDR3 has 15 residues.

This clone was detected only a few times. The CDR3 DNA, read in part, is TGTGCCAGCAGCTTAGGTTGGCCAACCTACGAG. It encodes CASSLGWPTYE. The CDR3 as a whole reads CASSLGWPTYEQYF. The V gene is TRBV11-2, the J gene TRBJ2-7; D call uncertain. The read terminates 3 residues before the CDR3 end, so the remaining end is supplied by the germline J gene. V lost 1 base and J lost 2, with 9 bases in between. CDR3 size: 14 residues. Germline values: CDR1 SGHAT, CDR2 FQNNGV.

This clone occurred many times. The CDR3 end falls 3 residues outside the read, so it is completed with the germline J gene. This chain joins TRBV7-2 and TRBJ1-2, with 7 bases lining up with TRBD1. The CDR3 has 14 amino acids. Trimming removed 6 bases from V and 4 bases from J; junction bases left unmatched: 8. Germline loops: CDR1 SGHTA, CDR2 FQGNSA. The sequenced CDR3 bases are TGTGCCAGCAGTACAGGGGCGTCAGCCTATGGC. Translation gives CASSTGASAYG. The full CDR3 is CASSTGASAYGYTF.

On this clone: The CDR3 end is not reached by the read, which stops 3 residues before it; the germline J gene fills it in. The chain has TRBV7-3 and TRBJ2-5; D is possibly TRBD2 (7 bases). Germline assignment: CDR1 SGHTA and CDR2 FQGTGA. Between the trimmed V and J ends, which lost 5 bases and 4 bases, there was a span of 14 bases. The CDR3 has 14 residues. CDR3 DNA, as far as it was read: TGTGCCAGCAGCCGAGGGGGGGGGCGAGAGACC. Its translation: CASSRGGGRET. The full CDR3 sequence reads CASSRGGGRETQYF.

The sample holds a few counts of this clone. This CDR3 is CASSLGGYYGYTF. The part of the CDR3 DNA that was read is TGTGCCAGCAGCTTAGGGGGCTACTATGGC. The rearrangement uses TRBV7-2 and TRBJ1-2; weak D call: TRBD1 (5 bases). The read comes to an end 3 residues before the CDR3 does, leaving the germline J gene to fill in the end. Germline V gene lookup returns CDR1 SGHTA and CDR2 FQGNSA. CDR3 size: 13 residues. Trimming took 1 base from V and 3 from J, leaving 6 bases between them.

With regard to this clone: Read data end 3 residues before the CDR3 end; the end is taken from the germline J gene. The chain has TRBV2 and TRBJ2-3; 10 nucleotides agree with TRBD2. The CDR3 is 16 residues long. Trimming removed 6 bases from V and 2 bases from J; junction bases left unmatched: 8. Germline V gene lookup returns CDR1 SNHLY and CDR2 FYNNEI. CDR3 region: CASSLAGALTTDTQYF. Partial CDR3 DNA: TGTGCCAGCAGCCTAGCGGGGGCCCTCACCACAGATACG.

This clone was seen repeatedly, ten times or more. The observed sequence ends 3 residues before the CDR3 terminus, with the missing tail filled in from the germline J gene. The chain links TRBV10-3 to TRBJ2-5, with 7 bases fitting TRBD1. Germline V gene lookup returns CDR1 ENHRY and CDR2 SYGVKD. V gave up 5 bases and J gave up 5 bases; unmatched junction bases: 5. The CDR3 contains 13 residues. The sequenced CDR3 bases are TGTGCCATCAGTAGACAGGGCGGTGAGACC. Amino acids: CAISRQGGET. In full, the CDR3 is CAISRQGGETQYF.

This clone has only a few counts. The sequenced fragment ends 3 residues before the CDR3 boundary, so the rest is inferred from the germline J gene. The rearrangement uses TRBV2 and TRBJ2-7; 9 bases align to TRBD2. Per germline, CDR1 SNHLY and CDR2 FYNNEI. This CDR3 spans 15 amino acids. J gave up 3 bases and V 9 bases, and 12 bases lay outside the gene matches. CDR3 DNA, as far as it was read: TGTGCCAGTAAAGCCCCAGCGGGGGGCGTCTACGAG. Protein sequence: CASKAPAGGVYE. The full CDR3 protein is CASKAPAGGVYEQYF.

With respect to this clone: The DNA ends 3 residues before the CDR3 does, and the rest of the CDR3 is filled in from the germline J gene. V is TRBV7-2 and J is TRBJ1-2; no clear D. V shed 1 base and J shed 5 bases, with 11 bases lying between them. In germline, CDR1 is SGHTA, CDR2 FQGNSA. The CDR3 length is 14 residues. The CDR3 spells CASSLGWLSYGYTF. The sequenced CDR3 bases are TGTGCCAGCAGCTTAGGGTGGCTTTCGTATGGC.

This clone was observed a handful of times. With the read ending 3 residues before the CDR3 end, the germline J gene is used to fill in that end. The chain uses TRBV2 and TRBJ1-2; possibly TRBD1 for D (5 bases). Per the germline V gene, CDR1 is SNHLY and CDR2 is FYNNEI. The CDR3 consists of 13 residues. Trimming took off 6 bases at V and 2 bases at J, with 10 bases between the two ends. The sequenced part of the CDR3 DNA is TGTGCCAGCAGGTCGACAGAGAACTATGGC. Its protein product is CASRSTENYG. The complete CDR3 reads CASRSTENYGYTF.

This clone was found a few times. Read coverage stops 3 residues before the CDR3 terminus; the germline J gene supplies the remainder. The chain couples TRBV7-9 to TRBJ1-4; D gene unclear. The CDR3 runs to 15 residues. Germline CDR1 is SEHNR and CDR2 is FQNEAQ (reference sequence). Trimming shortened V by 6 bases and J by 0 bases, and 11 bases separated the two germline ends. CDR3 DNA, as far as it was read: TGTGCCAGCAGTCTCGGTGATGCAACTAATGAAAAA. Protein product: CASSLGDATNEK. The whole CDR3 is CASSLGDATNEKLFF.

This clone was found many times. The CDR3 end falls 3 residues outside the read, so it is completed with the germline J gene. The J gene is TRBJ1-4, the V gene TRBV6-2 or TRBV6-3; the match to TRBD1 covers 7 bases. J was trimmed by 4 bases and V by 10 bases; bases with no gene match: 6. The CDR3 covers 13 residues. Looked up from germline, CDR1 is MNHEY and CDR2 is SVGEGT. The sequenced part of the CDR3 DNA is TGTGCCATCCCGACAGGGTTTAATGAAAAA. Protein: CAIPTGFNEK. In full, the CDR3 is CAIPTGFNEKLFF.

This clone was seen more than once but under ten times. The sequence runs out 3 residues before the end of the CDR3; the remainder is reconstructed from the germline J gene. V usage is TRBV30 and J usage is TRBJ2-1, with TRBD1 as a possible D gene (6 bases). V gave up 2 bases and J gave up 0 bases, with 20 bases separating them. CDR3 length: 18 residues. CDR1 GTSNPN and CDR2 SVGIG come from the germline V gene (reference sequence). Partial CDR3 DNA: TGTGCCTGGAGTACCAACCCGGGACACTTGAGCTCCTACAATGAG. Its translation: CAWSTNPGHLSSYNE. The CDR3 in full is CAWSTNPGHLSSYNEQFF.

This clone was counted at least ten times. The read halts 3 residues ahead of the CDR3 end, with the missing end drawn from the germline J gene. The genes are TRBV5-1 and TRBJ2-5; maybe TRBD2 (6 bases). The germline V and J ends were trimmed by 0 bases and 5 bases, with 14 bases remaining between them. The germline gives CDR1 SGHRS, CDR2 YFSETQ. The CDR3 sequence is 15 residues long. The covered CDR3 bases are TGCGCCAGCAGCTTGGGAGGAGGGTTCAGGGAGACC. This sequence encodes CASSLGGGFRET. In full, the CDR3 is CASSLGGGFRETQYF.